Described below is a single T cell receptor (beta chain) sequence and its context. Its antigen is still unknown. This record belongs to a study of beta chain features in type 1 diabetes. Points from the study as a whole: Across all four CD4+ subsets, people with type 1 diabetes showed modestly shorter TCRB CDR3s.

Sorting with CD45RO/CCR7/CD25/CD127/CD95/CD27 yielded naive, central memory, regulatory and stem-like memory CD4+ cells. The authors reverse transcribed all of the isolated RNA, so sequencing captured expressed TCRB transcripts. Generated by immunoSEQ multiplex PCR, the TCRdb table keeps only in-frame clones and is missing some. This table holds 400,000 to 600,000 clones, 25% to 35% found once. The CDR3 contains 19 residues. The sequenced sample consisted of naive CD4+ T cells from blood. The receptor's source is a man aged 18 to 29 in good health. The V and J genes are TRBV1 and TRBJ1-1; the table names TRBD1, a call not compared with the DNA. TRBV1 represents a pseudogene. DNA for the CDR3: TGCACCAGCAGCCAAGCCCGCCACCCGCGACAGGGGTTGAACACTGAAGCTTTCTTT. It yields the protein CTSSQARHPRQGLNTEAFF.